Listed here are 9 T cell receptor beta chains from one sample, sequenced in a study of T cells in Graves' hyperthyroidism and ophthalmopathy (dated by TCRdb to the late 2010s). Library creation used multiplex PCR. Sequenced on an Illumina HiSeq 2000. Amplification of TCR beta CDR3 regions was carried out from RNA transcripts. A first-round RT-PCR of the TCR CDR3 used the HTBI primer set with the Qiagen OneStep RT-PCR kit. TCRdb trimmed public reads at Q25 via fastp, called clones via MiXCR and kept in-frame beta chains. CDR3 protein duplicates are merged, each entry listing the most common genes and DNA. Present in this sample are around 600,000 distinct CDR3 sequences, less than 45% of which were seen just once. The ten largest clonotypes hold under 8.5% of the sample. The sequenced material came from peripheral blood or thyroid tissue (not recorded which). The receptors shown here come from an adult man with Graves' disease, either hyperthyroidism or ophthalmopathy (not recorded which).

Only a few counts were recorded for this clonotype. This chain connects TRBV6-1 to TRBJ2-2; 11 bases fit TRBD2. The germline V gene encodes CDR1 MNHNS and CDR2 SASEGT. The CDR3 totals 16 residues. J lost 0 bases, V lost 7 bases, and 4 bases had no gene match. CDR3: CASIETSGANTGELFF. Written as DNA, the CDR3 is TGTGCCAGCATCGAGACTAGCGGGGCGAACACCGGGGAGCTGTTTTTT.

This clonotype was detected a few times. This sequence joins TRBV6-6 and TRBJ1-5; weak D call: TRBD1 (6 bases). Germline V lookup: CDR1 MNHNY, CDR2 SVGAGI (reference sequence). CDR3 length: 15 residues. V was trimmed by 0 bases and J by 7 bases, leaving 13 bases between them. The CDR3 sequence is CASSYSTGRDQPQHF. In nucleotides, the CDR3 is TGTGCCAGCAGTTACTCAACAGGGCGAGACCAGCCCCAGCATTTT.

This clonotype has a count of ten or more. The rearrangement uses TRBV10-3 and TRBJ1-2; maybe TRBD1 (5 bases). CDR3 length equals 16 residues. V lost 3 bases and J 1 base, leaving 15 bases between the germline ends. Germline V CDR1 and CDR2: ENHRY, SYGVKD. The CDR3 here is CAISDLWLGDNYGYTF. For the CDR3, the DNA is TGTGCCATCAGTGATCTTTGGTTGGGGGATAACTATGGCTACACCTTC.

DNA for the CDR3: TGTGCCAGCAGCCGACAAGGAGGGCAAGCTAACTATGGCTACACCTTC. This gives the protein CASSRQGGQANYGYTF. The genes are TRBV12-3 or TRBV12-4 and TRBJ1-2; no clear D gene. The CDR3 is 16 residues long. V was pared by 6 bases and J by 0 bases, with 17 bases between.

Concerning this clonotype: A read error may explain this, as a much larger clone is one base away. This rearrangement joins TRBV7-3 to TRBJ1-6; 9 nucleotides agree with TRBD1. Germline loops: CDR1 SGHTA, CDR2 FQGTGA. V lost 6 bases and J lost 7; bases outside the gene matches: 7. This CDR3 has 15 residues. The CDR3, as DNA: TGTGCCAGCAGATCCGGGACAGGGAGCAATTCACCCCTCCACTTT. It translates to CASRSGTGSNSPLHF.

This CDR3 reads CASSEGEKAGYEQYF. The CDR3 DNA follows: TGCGCCAGCAGTGAAGGGGAAAAGGCTGGCTACGAGCAGTACTTC. This sequence joins TRBV10-2 and TRBJ2-7, with D perhaps TRBD1 (5 bases). The CDR3 is 15 amino acids. CDR1 is WSHSY and CDR2 is SAAADI in the germline V gene. V shed 3 bases and J shed 3 bases, with 15 bases lying between them.

In the case of this clonotype: One end of the junction does not line up with germline, which may come from a read error. The V gene is TRBV5-1, the J gene TRBJ1-1; 9 bases align to TRBD1. Germline V gene data show CDR1 as SGHRS and CDR2 as YFSETQ. CDR3 length equals 16 residues. The CDR3 here is CASSSGTGNLNTEAFF. As DNA, the CDR3 is TGTGCCAGCTCATCCGGGACAGGGAACTTGAACACTGAAGCTTTCTTT.

The V and J genes are TRBV5-1 and TRBJ2-7, with 7 bases fitting TRBD1. V was pared by 3 bases and J by 3 bases, with 6 bases of the junction left unmatched. The CDR3 runs 14 residues. Germline V gene data show CDR1 as SGHRS and CDR2 as YFSETQ. CDR3 sequence reads: CASSSQGQLYEQYF. The CDR3 DNA follows: TGCGCCAGCAGCTCACAGGGGCAGCTCTACGAGCAGTACTTC. The full variable domain, in which reference TRBV5-1 and TRBJ2-7 provide the parts outside the CDR3, is KAGVTQTPRYLIKTRGQQVTLSCSPISGHRSVSWYQQTPGQGLQFLFEYFSETQRNKGNFPGRFSGRQFSNSRSEMNVSTLELGDSALYLCASSSQGQLYEQYFGPGTRLTVT.

J is TRBJ1-1 and V is TRBV24-1; D gene ambiguous. CDR3 size: 14 residues. Germline V lookup: CDR1 KGHDR, CDR2 SFDVKD. The germline V and J ends were trimmed by 4 bases and 7 bases, with 15 bases remaining between them. CDR3 region: CATSDKTPGLEAFF. CDR3 nucleotide sequence: TGTGCCACCAGTGACAAGACTCCCGGACTTGAAGCTTTCTTT.